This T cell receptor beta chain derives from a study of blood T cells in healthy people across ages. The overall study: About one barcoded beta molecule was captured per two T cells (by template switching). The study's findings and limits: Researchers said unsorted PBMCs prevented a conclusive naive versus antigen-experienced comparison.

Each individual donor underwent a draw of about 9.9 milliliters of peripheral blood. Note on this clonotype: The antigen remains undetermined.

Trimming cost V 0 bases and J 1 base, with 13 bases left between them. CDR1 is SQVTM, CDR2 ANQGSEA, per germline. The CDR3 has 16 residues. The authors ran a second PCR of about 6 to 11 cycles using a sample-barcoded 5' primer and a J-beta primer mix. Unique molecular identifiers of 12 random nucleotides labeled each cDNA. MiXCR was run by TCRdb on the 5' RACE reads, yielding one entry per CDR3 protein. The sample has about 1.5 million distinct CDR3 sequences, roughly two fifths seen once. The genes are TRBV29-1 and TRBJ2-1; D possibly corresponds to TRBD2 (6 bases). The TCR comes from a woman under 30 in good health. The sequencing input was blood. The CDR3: CSVEDGGARSYNEQFF. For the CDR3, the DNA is TGCAGCGTTGAAGATGGAGGGGCTAGGTCCTACAATGAGCAGTTCTTC.